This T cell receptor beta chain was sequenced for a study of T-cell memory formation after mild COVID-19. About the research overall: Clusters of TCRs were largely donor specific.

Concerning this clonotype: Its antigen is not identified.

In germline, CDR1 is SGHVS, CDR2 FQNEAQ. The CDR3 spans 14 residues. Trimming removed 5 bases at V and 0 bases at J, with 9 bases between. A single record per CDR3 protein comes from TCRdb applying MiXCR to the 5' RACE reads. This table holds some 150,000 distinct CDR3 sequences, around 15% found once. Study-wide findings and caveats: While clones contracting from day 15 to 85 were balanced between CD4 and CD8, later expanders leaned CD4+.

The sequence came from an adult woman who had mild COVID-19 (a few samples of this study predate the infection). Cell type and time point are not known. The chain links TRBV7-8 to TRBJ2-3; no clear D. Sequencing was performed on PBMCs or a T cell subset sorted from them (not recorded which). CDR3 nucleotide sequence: TGTGCCAGCAGCCCGACCTCTAGCACAGATACGCAGTATTTT. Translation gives CASSPTSSTDTQYF.